This is a list of T cell receptor beta chains from one sample in a study of T cell responses to AZD1222 COVID-19 vaccine. The assay was immunoSEQ multiplex PCR, and TCRdb's table has in-frame clones only and misses some. There are tens of thousands of clones in the sample; 85% to 90% occur only once, and approximately 7% lies in the top ten. The material was peripheral blood, obtained on day 0 of AZD1222 vaccination. All receptors derive from an adult in good health. CDR3s include the opening cysteine and the closing phenylalanine or tryptophan. D genes are given only for firm matches. Some rows mark clone size as missing; the rest say once, few, many or name a class of expanded clone.

>-|TRBJ1-6|TRBV5-1|-
TGCGCCAGCAGCTTTAATTCAGGTTCACCCCTCCACTTT
CASSFNSGSPLHF
>few|TRBJ1-1|TRBV19|-
TGTGCCAGTACTTCTCGGGGCACGTTCACTGAAGCTTTCTTT
CASTSRGTFTEAFF
>-|TRBJ2-5|TRBV18|-
TGTGCCAGCTCACCCCTAAACCAAGAGACCCAGTACTTC
CASSPLNQETQYF
>-|TRBJ2-7|TRBV29-1|-
TGCAGCGTTGAAGATGACACATTCTCCTACGAGCAGTACTTC
CSVEDDTFSYEQYF
>-|TRBJ1-2|TRBV7-2|TRBD1
TGTGCCAGCAGTTATCAACAGGGGTTGTATGGCTACACCTTC
CASSYQQGLYGYTF
>-|TRBJ2-5|TRBV7-3|-
TGTGCCAGCAGCTCAGTGACAACAGAGACCCAGTACTTC
CASSSVTTETQYF
>-|TRBJ2-5|TRBV6-1|TRBD2
TGTGCCAGCAGTGAAGTTACTAGCGGGGGCCCTATGGAAGAGACCCAGTACTTC
CASSEVTSGGPMEETQYF
>-|TRBJ1-2|TRBV6-1|-
TGTGCCAGCAGTGAGGTAGAGGGGGAGCCCCTGAGCTATGGCTACACCTTC
CASSEVEGEPLSYGYTF
>once|TRBJ2-7|TRBV11-3|-
TGTGCCAGCAGCATGGGACACTTCTACGAGCAGTACTTC
CASSMGHFYEQYF
>-|TRBJ2-1|TRBV7-2|-
TGTGCCAGCAGCTTTATTCGGGTCGGGAGTCCGTTCTTC
CASSFIRVGSPFF
>-|TRBJ2-3|TRBV2|-
TGTGCCAGAGGGCGGGGTGATGATACGCAGTATTTT
CARGRGDDTQYF
>-|TRBJ2-1|TRBV19|TRBD2
TGTGCCAGTAGTTCGGGACTAGCGGGCAATGAGCAGTTCTTC
CASSSGLAGNEQFF
>-|TRBJ2-2|TRBV24-1|-
TGTGCCACCAGTGACCGTCAAGGGGCCGGGGAGCTGTTTTTT
CATSDRQGAGELFF
>-|TRBJ2-2|TRBV23-1|-
TGCGCCAGATCGAACACCGGGGAGCTGTTTTTT
CARSNTGELFF
>-|TRBJ2-4|TRBV3-1/TRBV3-2|-
TGTGCCAGCAGCCAACCAGGGGAAGCCAAAAACATTCAGTACTTC
CASSQPGEAKNIQYF
>-|TRBJ2-7|TRBV11-2|TRBD2
TGTGCCAGCAGCTTAGGGAGCGGGGAGATTACCTACGAGCAGTACTTC
CASSLGSGEITYEQYF
>-|TRBJ1-5|TRBV10-3|TRBD1
TGTGCCATCAGTGAGTCGAGGGACAGAGGGGACAATCAGCCCCAGCATTTT
CAISESRDRGDNQPQHF
>-|TRBJ2-7|TRBV4-1|-
TGCGCCAGCAGCCAAAGCCGGGACGGTGCCTCCTACGAGCAGTACTTC
CASSQSRDGASYEQYF
>once|TRBJ2-3|TRBV5-1|TRBD1
TGCGCCAGCAGCTTTATAGGACAGGAGACAGATACGCAGTATTTT
CASSFIGQETDTQYF
>once|TRBJ2-1|TRBV24-1|TRBD2
TGTGCCACCAGTGCCCCTGAGGTAGCGGGACTAATGGATGAGCAGTTCTTC
CATSAPEVAGLMDEQFF
>-|TRBJ2-7|TRBV7-2|-
TGTGCCAGCAGCTTAGTTGGGCACTACGAGCAGTACTTC
CASSLVGHYEQYF
>-|TRBJ1-4|TRBV7-2|TRBD1
TGTGCCAGCAGCACGGGACAGGGTAATTTGAAACTGTTTTTT
CASSTGQGNLKLFF
>-|TRBJ1-1|TRBV19|-
TGTGCCAGTAATTTCCCAGGGTTGAACACTGAAGCTTTCTTT
CASNFPGLNTEAFF
>-|TRBJ2-1|TRBV14|TRBD2
TGTGCCAGCAGGGTAAGCGGGGCCGCCTACAATGAGCAGTTCTTC
CASRVSGAAYNEQFF
>-|TRBJ1-5|TRBV6-5|-
TGTGCCAGCAGTTACTCACGTAATAGCAATCAGCCCCAGCATTTT
CASSYSRNSNQPQHF
>-|TRBJ1-4|TRBV13|TRBD1
TGTGCCAGCAGCTATTTGGGGACAGTTAATGAAAAACTGTTTTTT
CASSYLGTVNEKLFF
>-|TRBJ2-1|TRBV4-1|-
TGCGCCAGCAGCCACCCCGGGACGGCGAATGTGGATGAGCAGTTCTTC
CASSHPGTANVDEQFF